This TCR beta chain was observed in a study of blood T cell repertoires in COVID-19. Overall study context: In each case, the material was cDNA or gDNA derived from T cells, B-cell-depleted T cells, or PBMCs.

Per the original data handling: Amplification of reference gene primers was used by the study to estimate nucleated cell counts. Generated by immunoSEQ multiplex PCR, the TCRdb table keeps only in-frame clones and is missing some. V and J calls and clone size are as listed in that table; D and trimming were resolved from the DNA. The sample includes hundreds of thousands of clones, approximately 86% seen only once; the top ten take under 2%. The specimen sequenced was peripheral blood. This receptor was taken from a woman in her sixties who had recovered from COVID-19.

The DNA for the CDR3 is TGTGCCAGCAGGGTAGGGGTTCCCAATGAGCAGTTCTTC. Amino acid sequence: CASRVGVPNEQFF. The chain is built from TRBV28 and TRBJ2-1; the D gene is possibly TRBD1 (5 bases). This CDR3 region has 13 residues. From germline, CDR1 is MDHEN and CDR2 SYDVKM. Trimming stripped 6 bases from V and 6 bases from J, with 12 bases between.